This T cell receptor beta chain was profiled in a study of blood T cells in healthy people across ages. Germline CDR1 reads SQVTM; CDR2 reads ANQGSEA. V was shortened by 5 bases and J by 2 bases, with 9 bases between the two germline ends. The CDR3 spans 12 residues. The donors, aged roughly 6 to 95, were healthy Caucasians from Russia. Together with a sample-barcoded 5' primer, a J-beta primer mix was included in a second PCR lasting roughly 6 to 12 cycles. TCRdb reanalysed the 5' RACE reads using MiXCR and keeps one entry per CDR3 protein. The data hold hundreds of thousands of distinct CDR3 sequences, with 40% to 45% observed a single time.

Input material: blood. This TCR derives from an elderly man in good health. This chain connects TRBV29-1 to TRBJ1-1; D gene unclear. In DNA form, the CDR3 reads TGCAGCGTTATCAGAGATAACACTGAAGCTTTCTTT. Amino acid sequence: CSVIRDNTEAFF.